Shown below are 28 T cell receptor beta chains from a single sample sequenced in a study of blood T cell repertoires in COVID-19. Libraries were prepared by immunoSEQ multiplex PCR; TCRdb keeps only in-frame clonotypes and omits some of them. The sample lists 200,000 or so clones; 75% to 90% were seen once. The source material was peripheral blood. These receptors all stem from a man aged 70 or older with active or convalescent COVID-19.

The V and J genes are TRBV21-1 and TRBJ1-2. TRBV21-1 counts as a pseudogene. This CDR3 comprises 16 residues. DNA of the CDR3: TGTGCCAGCAGCAAAGTGAGGCACCTTGGGAACTATGGCTACACCTTC. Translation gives CASSKVRHLGNYGYTF.

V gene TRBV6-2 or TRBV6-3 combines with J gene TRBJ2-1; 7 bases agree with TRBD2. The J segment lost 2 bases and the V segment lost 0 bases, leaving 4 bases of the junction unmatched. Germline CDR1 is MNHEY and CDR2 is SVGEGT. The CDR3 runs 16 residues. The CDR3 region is CASSYSNLAAYNEQFF. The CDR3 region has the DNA TGTGCCAGCAGTTACTCGAACCTAGCGGCCTACAATGAGCAGTTCTTC.

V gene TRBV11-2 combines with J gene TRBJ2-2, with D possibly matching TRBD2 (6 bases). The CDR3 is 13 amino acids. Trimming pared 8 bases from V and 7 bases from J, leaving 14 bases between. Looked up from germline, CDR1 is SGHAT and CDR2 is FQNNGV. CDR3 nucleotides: TGTGCCAGCGGGGCGGGGAATATCGGGGAGCTGTTTTTT. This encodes CASGAGNIGELFF.

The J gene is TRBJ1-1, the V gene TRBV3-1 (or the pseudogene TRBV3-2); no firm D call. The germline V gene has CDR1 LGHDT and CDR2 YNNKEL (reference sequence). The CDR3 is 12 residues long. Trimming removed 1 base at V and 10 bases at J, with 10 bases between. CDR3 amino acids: CASSQGPRGAFF. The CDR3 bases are TGTGCCAGCAGCCAAGGGCCTCGGGGAGCTTTCTTT.

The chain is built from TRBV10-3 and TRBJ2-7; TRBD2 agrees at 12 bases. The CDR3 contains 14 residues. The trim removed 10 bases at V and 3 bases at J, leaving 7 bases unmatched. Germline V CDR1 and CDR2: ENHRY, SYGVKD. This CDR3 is CATQLAGGLYEQYF. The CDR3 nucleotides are TGTGCCACCCAACTAGCGGGAGGCCTCTACGAGCAGTACTTC.

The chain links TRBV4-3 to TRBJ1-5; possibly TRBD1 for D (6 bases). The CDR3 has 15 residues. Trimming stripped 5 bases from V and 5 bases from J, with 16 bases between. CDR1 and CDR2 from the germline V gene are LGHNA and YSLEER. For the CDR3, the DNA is TGCGCCAGCAGCGCAACCCGGGACACTGATCAGCCCCAGCATTTT. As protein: CASSATRDTDQPQHF.

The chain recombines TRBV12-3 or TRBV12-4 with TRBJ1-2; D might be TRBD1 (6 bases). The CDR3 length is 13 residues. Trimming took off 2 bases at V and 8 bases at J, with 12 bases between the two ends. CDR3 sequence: CASSLRGGQGYTF. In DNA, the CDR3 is TGTGCCAGCAGTTTACGGGGGGGGCAAGGCTACACCTTC.

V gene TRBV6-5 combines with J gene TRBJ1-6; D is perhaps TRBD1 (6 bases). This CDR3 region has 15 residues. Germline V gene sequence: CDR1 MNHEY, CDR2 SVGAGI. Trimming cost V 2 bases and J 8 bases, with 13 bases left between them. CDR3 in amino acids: CASSYAGTRDSPLHF. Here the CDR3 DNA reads TGTGCCAGCAGTTACGCCGGGACACGGGATTCACCCCTCCACTTT.

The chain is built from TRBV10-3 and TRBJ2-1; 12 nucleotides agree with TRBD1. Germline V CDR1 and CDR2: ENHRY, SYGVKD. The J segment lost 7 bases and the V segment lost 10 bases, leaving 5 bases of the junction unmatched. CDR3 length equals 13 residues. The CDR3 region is CATRDRGQNEQFF. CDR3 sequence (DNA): TGTGCCACCCGGGACAGGGGGCAAAATGAGCAGTTCTTC.

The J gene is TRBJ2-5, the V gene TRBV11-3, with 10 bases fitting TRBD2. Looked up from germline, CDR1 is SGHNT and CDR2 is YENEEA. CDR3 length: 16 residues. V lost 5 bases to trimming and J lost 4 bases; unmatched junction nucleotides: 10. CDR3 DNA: TGTGCCAGCAGCCAAAAGAGCGGGGGGGCCGGAGAGACCCAGTACTTC. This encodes CASSQKSGGAGETQYF.

CDR3 DNA: TGTGCCAGCACCTCTACTAACTATGGCTACACCTTC. It specifies CASTSTNYGYTF. The V call is TRBV2, the J call TRBJ1-2; D call uncertain. Trimming cost V 7 bases and J 0 bases, with 6 bases left between them. The CDR3 is 12 amino acids. Germline V CDR1 and CDR2: SNHLY, FYNNEI.

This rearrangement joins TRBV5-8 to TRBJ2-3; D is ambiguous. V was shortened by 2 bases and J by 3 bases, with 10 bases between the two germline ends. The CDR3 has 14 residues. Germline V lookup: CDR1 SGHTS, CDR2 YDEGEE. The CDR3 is CASSFPGGTDTQYF. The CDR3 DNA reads TGTGCCAGCAGCTTTCCGGGTGGAACAGATACGCAGTATTTT. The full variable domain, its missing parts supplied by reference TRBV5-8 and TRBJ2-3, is EAGVTQSPTHLIKTRGQQATLRCSPISGHTSVYWYQQALGLGLQFLLWYDEGEERNRGNFPPRFSGRQFPNYSSELNVNALELEDSALYLCASSFPGGTDTQYFGPGTRLTVL.

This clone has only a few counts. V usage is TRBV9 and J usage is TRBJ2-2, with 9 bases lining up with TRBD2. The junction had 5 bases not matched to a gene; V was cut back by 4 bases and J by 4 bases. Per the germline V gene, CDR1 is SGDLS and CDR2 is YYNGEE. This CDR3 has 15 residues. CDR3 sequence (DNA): TGTGCCAGCAGCCCCTGGCGGGGGGGCACCGGGGAGCTGTTTTTT. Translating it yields CASSPWRGGTGELFF.

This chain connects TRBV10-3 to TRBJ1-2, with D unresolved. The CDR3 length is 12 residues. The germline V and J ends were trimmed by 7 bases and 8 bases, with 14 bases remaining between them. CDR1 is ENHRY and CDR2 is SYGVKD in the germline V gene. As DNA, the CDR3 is TGTGCCATCACGGCGAAGGCAGGAGGCTACACCTTC. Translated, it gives CAITAKAGGYTF.

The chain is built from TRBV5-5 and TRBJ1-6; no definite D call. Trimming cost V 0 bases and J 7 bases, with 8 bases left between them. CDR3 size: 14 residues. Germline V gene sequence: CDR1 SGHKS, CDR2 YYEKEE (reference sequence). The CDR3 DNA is TGTGCCAGCAGCTTGGGGCGGGGAAATTCACCCCTCCACTTT. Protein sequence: CASSLGRGNSPLHF.

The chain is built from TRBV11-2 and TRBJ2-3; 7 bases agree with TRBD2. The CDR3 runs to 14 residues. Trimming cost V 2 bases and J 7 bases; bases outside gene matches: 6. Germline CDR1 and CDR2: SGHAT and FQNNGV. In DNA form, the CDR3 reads TGTGCCAGCAGCTTATTGACTAGCAGTTATACGCAGTATTTT. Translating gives CASSLLTSSYTQYF.

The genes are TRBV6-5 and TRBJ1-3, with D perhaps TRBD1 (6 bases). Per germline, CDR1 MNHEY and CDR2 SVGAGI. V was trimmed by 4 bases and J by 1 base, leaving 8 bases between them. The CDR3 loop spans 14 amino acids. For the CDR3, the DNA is TGTGCCAGCAGTTTAGGACAGTCTGGAAACACCATATATTTT. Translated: CASSLGQSGNTIYF.

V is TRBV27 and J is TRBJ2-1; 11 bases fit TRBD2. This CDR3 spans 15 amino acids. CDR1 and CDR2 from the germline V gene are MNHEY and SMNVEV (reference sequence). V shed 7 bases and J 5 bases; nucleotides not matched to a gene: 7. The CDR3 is CASNIGTSGHNEQFF. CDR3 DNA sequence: TGTGCCAGCAATATAGGGACTAGCGGTCACAATGAGCAGTTCTTC.

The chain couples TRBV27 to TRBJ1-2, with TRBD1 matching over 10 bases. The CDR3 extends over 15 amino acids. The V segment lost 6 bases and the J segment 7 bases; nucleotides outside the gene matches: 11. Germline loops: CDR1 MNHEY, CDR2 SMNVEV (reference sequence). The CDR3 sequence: CASSQGRQGAGGYTF. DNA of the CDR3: TGTGCCAGCAGCCAAGGCCGACAGGGGGCGGGTGGCTACACCTTC.

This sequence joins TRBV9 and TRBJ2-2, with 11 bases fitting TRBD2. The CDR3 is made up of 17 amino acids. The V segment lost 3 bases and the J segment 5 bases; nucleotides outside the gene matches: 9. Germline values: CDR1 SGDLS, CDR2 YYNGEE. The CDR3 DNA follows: TGTGCCAGCAGCGCAACGCTTAGCGGGAGGGATACCGGGGAGCTGTTTTTT. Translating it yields CASSATLSGRDTGELFF.

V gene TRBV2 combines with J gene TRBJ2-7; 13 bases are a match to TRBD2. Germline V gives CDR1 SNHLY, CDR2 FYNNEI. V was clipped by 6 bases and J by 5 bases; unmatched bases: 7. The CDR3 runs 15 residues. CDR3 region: CASRPGTSGVNEQYF. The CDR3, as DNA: TGTGCCAGCAGGCCCGGGACTAGCGGGGTCAACGAGCAGTACTTC.

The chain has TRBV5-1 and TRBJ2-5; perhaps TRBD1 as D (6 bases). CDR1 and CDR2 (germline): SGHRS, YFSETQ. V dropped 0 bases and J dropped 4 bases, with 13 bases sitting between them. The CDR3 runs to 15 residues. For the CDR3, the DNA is TGCGCCAGCAGCTTGGCCGGGACACTGGGAGAGACCCAGTACTTC. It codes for CASSLAGTLGETQYF.

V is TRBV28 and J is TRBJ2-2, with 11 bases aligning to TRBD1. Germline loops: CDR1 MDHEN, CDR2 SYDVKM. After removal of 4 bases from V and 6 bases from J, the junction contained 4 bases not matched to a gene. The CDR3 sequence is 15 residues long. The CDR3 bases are TGTGCCAGCAGTTCGGGGACAGGGGGATCCGGGGAGCTGTTTTTT. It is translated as CASSSGTGGSGELFF.

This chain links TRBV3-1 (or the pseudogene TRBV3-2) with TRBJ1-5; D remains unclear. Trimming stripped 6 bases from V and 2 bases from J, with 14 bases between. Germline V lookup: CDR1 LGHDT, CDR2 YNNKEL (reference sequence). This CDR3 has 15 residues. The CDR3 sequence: CASSPTPWGNQPQHF. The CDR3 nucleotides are TGTGCCAGCAGTCCGACACCTTGGGGCAATCAGCCCCAGCATTTT.

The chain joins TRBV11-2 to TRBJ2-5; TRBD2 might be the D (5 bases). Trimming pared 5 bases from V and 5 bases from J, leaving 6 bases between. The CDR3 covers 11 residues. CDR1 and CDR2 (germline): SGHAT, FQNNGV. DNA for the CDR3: TGTGCCAGCAGCCGAGGGGAGACCCAGTACTTC. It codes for CASSRGETQYF.

DNA for the CDR3: TGTGCCAGCAGCTTACAGACAGGGTCGGCAGATACGCAGTATTTT. This translates into CASSLQTGSADTQYF. The rearrangement joins TRBV7-8 to TRBJ2-3, with 7 positions matching TRBD1. V shed 2 bases, J shed 4 bases, and the junction held 6 bases outside the gene matches. The CDR3 is 15 amino acids. CDR1 SGHVS and CDR2 FQNEAQ come from the germline V gene.

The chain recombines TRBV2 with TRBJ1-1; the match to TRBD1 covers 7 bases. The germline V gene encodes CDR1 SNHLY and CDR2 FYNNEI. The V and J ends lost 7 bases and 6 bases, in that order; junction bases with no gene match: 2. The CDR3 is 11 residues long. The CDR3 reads CASTQGAEAFF. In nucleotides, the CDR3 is TGTGCCAGCACGCAGGGGGCTGAAGCTTTCTTT.

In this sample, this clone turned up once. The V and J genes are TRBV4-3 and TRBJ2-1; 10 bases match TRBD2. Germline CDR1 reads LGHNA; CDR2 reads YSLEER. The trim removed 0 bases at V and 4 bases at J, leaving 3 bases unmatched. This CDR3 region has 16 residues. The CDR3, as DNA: TGCGCCAGCAGCCAAGATGGACTAGCGGTGTACAATGAGCAGTTCTTC. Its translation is CASSQDGLAVYNEQFF.